One and the same sample provided the 24 T cell receptor beta chains below, sequenced in a study of OX40 agonist ivuxolimab in advanced cancers. Library creation used the immunoSEQ multiplex PCR assay. The immuneACCESS repertoire file appears here via TCRdb, limited to in-frame rearrangements. These files lack a portion of the clones; in checked studies, under half of the deficit traces to unresolved V genes, and the cause of the others is not known. Across this sample there are some 73,000 clones, with just under 90% seen only once. The ten largest make up approximately 10% of the sample. The material sequenced was CD4+ or CD8+ T cells sorted from blood, taken in a trial of the OX40 agonist ivuxolimab. The receptors stem from an adult with an advanced solid tumor such as melanoma, head and neck, liver or kidney cancer.

In its sample, this clone was seen once. The J gene is TRBJ2-1, the V gene TRBV19; the D gene is possibly TRBD1 (6 bases). Germline V gene lookup returns CDR1 LNHDA and CDR2 SQIVND (reference sequence). Between the trimmed V and J ends, which lost 3 bases and 4 bases, there was a span of 10 bases. This CDR3 region has 14 residues. CDR3 loop: CASSIGQPYNEQFF. CDR3 bases: TGTGCCAGTAGTATCGGACAGCCATACAATGAGCAGTTCTTC. The full variable domain, rest sourced from reference TRBV19 and TRBJ2-1, is DGGITQSPKYLFRKEGQNVTLSCEQNLNHDAMYWYRQDPGQGLRLIYYSQIVNDFQKGDIAEGYSVSREKKESFPLTVTSAQKNPTAFYLCASSIGQPYNEQFFGPGTRLTVL.

This sequence joins TRBV30 and TRBJ1-1; possible D gene TRBD1, 5 bases. The CDR3 has 16 residues. Germline assignment: CDR1 GTSNPN and CDR2 SVGIG (reference sequence). V gave up 5 bases and J gave up 1 base, with 20 bases separating them. The CDR3 coding sequence is TGTGCCTGGTACTGGCTCAGGGAATCCCCGAACACTGAAGCTTTCTTT. As protein: CAWYWLRESPNTEAFF.

The chain uses TRBV2 and TRBJ2-1, with 13 bases fitting TRBD2. With 4 bases clipped from V and 3 bases from J, the junction kept 6 bases outside the gene matches. Germline V gene data show CDR1 as SNHLY and CDR2 as FYNNEI. There are 17 residues in the CDR3. The CDR3 nucleotides are TGTGCCAGCAGTGCTGGACTAGCGGGAGTTGTCTACAATGAGCAGTTCTTC. It is translated as CASSAGLAGVVYNEQFF.

This chain uses TRBV10-3 with TRBJ2-7, with a tentative D call TRBD2 (6 bases). Germline CDR1 reads ENHRY; CDR2 reads SYGVKD. The V end lost 5 bases, the J end lost 5 bases, and 7 bases lay between the germline ends. The CDR3 contains 11 residues. As DNA, the CDR3 is TGTGCCATCAGTTGGGGGGACGAGCAGTACTTC. This gives the protein CAISWGDEQYF.

The chain has TRBV9 and TRBJ2-3; no firm D call. Germline lookup yields CDR1 SGDLS and CDR2 YYNGEE. The CDR3 is 15 amino acids. Trimming took off 3 bases at V and 0 bases at J, with 11 bases between the two ends. The CDR3 is CASSGWHGSTDTQYF. The CDR3 region has the DNA TGTGCCAGCAGCGGCTGGCACGGGAGCACAGATACGCAGTATTTT. Full variable domain (outside the CDR3, taken from reference TRBV9 and TRBJ2-3): DSGVTQTPKHLITATGQRVTLRCSPRSGDLSVYWYQQSLDQGLQFLIQYYNGEERAKGNILERFSAQQFPDLHSELNLSSLELGDSALYFCASSGWHGSTDTQYFGPGTRLTVL.

V and J are TRBV11-1 and TRBJ2-3, with TRBD2 matching 8 bases. The germline CDR1 and CDR2 sequences are SGHAT and FQDESV (reference sequence). The CDR3 has 15 amino acids. Trimming cost V 5 bases and J 9 bases; bases outside gene matches: 13. The DNA for the CDR3 is TGTGCCAGCAGCGATCCGGGACTAGGGCACGAAACGCAGTATTTT. This translates into CASSDPGLGHETQYF.

This rearrangement joins TRBV5-1 to TRBJ1-6, with D perhaps TRBD1 (5 bases). In germline, CDR1 is SGHRS, CDR2 YFSETQ. This CDR3 contains 17 residues. With 3 bases removed from V and 1 base from J, the gap between germline ends came to 14 bases. CDR3 residues: CASSYRGALSYNSPLHF. For the CDR3, the DNA is TGCGCCAGCAGCTACCGCGGGGCCCTATCCTATAATTCACCCCTCCACTTT.

The V and J genes are TRBV9 and TRBJ2-1; 12 bases are a match to TRBD1. This CDR3 is built from 15 residues. The germline gives CDR1 SGDLS, CDR2 YYNGEE. Trimming at V came to 3 bases and at J to 7 bases, leaving 5 bases not matched to a gene. CDR3 sequence reads: CASSAGTGGMNEQFF. CDR3 coding DNA: TGTGCCAGCAGCGCCGGGACAGGGGGCATGAATGAGCAGTTCTTC.

This clone occurred once. This chain links TRBV28 with TRBJ2-2; 10 bases line up with TRBD2. This CDR3 is built from 16 residues. Germline CDR1 and CDR2: MDHEN and SYDVKM. With 4 bases clipped from V and 9 bases from J, the junction kept 11 bases outside the gene matches. In nucleotides, the CDR3 is TGTGCCAGCAGTTCGCATGCCGGGACTAGCGTATGGGAGCTGTTTTTT. It is translated as CASSSHAGTSVWELFF.

The chain is built from TRBV27 and TRBJ2-1, with D perhaps given as TRBD1 or TRBD2 (5 bases each). The CDR3 contains 14 residues. The germline V gene has CDR1 MNHEY and CDR2 SMNVEV (reference sequence). V lost 2 bases to trimming and J lost 2 bases, with 7 bases between them. The CDR3 sequence: CASSLGGAYNEQFF. The CDR3 coding sequence is TGTGCCAGCAGTTTAGGGGGAGCCTACAATGAGCAGTTCTTC.

The rearrangement uses TRBV11-2 and TRBJ2-7; D is ambiguous. CDR1 and CDR2 (germline): SGHAT, FQNNGV. Trimming left V 3 bases short and J 2 bases short, with 8 bases between. The CDR3 is 13 residues long. CDR3 coding DNA: TGTGCCAGCAGCTTGACACCCGCCTACGAGCAGTACTTC. Translating gives CASSLTPAYEQYF.

The V gene is TRBV7-9, the J gene TRBJ1-4, with D uncertain. The V gene's germline CDR1 is SEHNR and CDR2 FQNEAQ (reference sequence). The CDR3 contains 15 residues. Trimming cost V 5 bases and J 5 bases, with 15 bases left between them. CDR3 in amino acids: CASSAGRAINEKLFF. The CDR3 DNA is TGTGCCAGCAGCGCCGGGCGGGCTATCAATGAAAAACTGTTTTTT. The variable domain in full, with the rest retrieved from reference TRBV7-9 and TRBJ1-4, is DTGVSQNPRHKITKRGQNVTFRCDPISEHNRLYWYRQTLGQGPEFLTYFQNEAQLEKSRLLSDRFSAERPKGSFSTLEIQRTEQGDSAMYLCASSAGRAINEKLFFGSGTQLSVL.

The genes are TRBV6-1 and TRBJ1-6; 10 bases align to TRBD1. The length of the CDR3 is 13 residues. Losses at the gene ends were 8 bases for V and 9 bases for J; bases not matched to a gene: 4. Germline lookup yields CDR1 MNHNS and CDR2 SASEGT. As DNA, the CDR3 is TGTGCCAGCGGGACAGGGGATTCTTCACCCCTCCACTTT. As protein: CASGTGDSSPLHF.

This chain connects TRBV29-1 to TRBJ2-1, with 10 bases aligning to TRBD2. CDR1 and CDR2 from the germline V gene are SQVTM and ANQGSEA. Germline trimming cut 1 base from V and 5 bases from J; bases unmatched to any gene: 2. The CDR3 consists of 14 residues. The CDR3 protein is CSVEGTSGDNEQFF. The CDR3, as DNA: TGCAGCGTTGAAGGGACTAGCGGCGACAATGAGCAGTTCTTC.

The rearrangement links TRBV27 to TRBJ1-6; a weak D match, TRBD1 (5 bases). Germline V gives CDR1 MNHEY, CDR2 SMNVEV (reference sequence). Trimming pared 4 bases from V and 3 bases from J, leaving 7 bases between. This CDR3 is built from 14 residues. The CDR3 here is CASSSQGYNSPLHF. CDR3 DNA: TGTGCCAGCAGTTCCCAGGGCTATAATTCACCCCTCCACTTT.

This clone has only one observation. The V and J genes are TRBV7-9 and TRBJ1-1; no clear D. Trimming left V 5 bases short and J 6 bases short, with 13 bases between. CDR1 and CDR2 (germline): SEHNR, FQNEAQ (reference sequence). The CDR3 length is 13 residues. The CDR3 bases are TGTGCCAGCAGCCAGCTTCCAGCCGCTGAAGCTTTCTTT. It is translated as CASSQLPAAEAFF.

This clone was observed a single time. This chain uses TRBV10-2 with TRBJ2-1, with D possibly matching TRBD1 (6 bases). Germline values: CDR1 WSHSY, CDR2 SAAADI. Trimming removed 8 bases from V and 3 bases from J, with 11 bases in between. This CDR3 has 13 amino acids. This chain's CDR3 is CASGQGGYNEQFF. The CDR3 nucleotides read TGCGCCAGCGGACAAGGGGGCTACAATGAGCAGTTCTTC.

The CDR3 sequence: CASSLEGAQGAGYTF. The CDR3 DNA follows: TGCGCCAGCAGCTTGGAAGGGGCTCAGGGGGCTGGCTACACCTTC. V gene TRBV5-1 combines with J gene TRBJ1-2, with 8 nucleotides matching TRBD1. V trimming: 0 bases; J trimming: 7 bases; junction bases outside the gene matches: 8. The CDR3 contains 15 residues. The germline V gene encodes CDR1 SGHRS and CDR2 YFSETQ.

CDR3 in DNA: TGTGCCAGCAACATTTGGGGGTCCGGGGAGCTGTTTTTT. This codes for CASNIWGSGELFF. This chain uses TRBV7-3 with TRBJ2-2, with D perhaps being TRBD1 or TRBD2 (5 bases each). CDR1 is SGHTA and CDR2 is FQGTGA in the germline V gene. With 7 bases removed from V and 6 bases from J, the gap between germline ends came to 12 bases. This CDR3 is built from 13 residues.

The chain links TRBV27 to TRBJ2-3; perhaps D is TRBD1 or TRBD2 (5 bases each). Trimming pared 5 bases from V and 0 bases from J, leaving 15 bases between. There are 16 residues in the CDR3. CDR1 is MNHEY and CDR2 is SMNVEV in the germline V gene (reference sequence). The DNA of the CDR3 is TGTGCCAGCAGTCTAACACTAGACAGCAGCACAGATACGCAGTATTTT. It is translated as CASSLTLDSSTDTQYF.

The J gene is TRBJ1-5, the V gene TRBV5-1; possibly TRBD1 for D (6 bases). The CDR3 contains 13 residues. Germline V CDR1 and CDR2: SGHRS, YFSETQ. Deletions cut 3 bases from V and 8 bases from J, with 12 bases between. The CDR3 DNA is TGCGCCAGCAGCTCTGAGGGGGATAAGCCCCAGCATTTT. Amino acid sequence: CASSSEGDKPQHF.

The rearrangement links TRBV4-1 to TRBJ2-3; the D gene is possibly TRBD1 (8 bases). Germline V gene lookup returns CDR1 MGHRA and CDR2 YSYEKL. V was pared by 2 bases and J by 3 bases, with 15 bases between. The CDR3 extends over 16 amino acids. The CDR3 reads CASSQRDRGGTDTQYF. The CDR3 nucleotides are TGCGCCAGCAGCCAACGTGACAGGGGAGGGACAGATACGCAGTATTTT.

The rearrangement uses TRBV5-4 and TRBJ1-1; D not resolved. The CDR3 runs to 12 residues. Germline loops: CDR1 SGHNT, CDR2 YYREEE (reference sequence). V lost 4 bases and J 2 bases, leaving 6 bases between the germline ends. The CDR3 sequence is CASSIVNTEAFF. CDR3 coding DNA: TGTGCCAGCAGCATCGTTAACACTGAAGCTTTCTTT.

The gene calls are TRBV18 and TRBJ1-1; 7 bases align to TRBD1. CDR1 is KGHSH and CDR2 is LQKENI in the germline V gene. J lost 1 base, V lost 6 bases, and 8 bases had no gene match. There are 15 residues in the CDR3. The chain's CDR3 is CASSPTDRENTEAFF. The CDR3 coding sequence is TGTGCCAGCTCTCCTACCGACAGGGAGAACACTGAAGCTTTCTTT.